These 28 T cell receptor beta chains were all obtained from the same sample, sequenced in a study of a mutant IDH1 vaccine in newly diagnosed glioma. The time point is: baseline, week 1 (first vaccination visit). Treatment here: pre-vaccination baseline after standard-of-care therapy. Clones were read by immunoSEQ multiplex PCR, and TCRdb kept only the in-frame ones, dropping some. The table records 15,000 to 20,000 clones, 95% of them present only once. Sequencing was performed on peripheral blood mononuclear cells (PBMCs), taken from a glioma patient treated with radiotherapy, temozolomide or both. The receptors originated from a woman aged 18-29 years with glioma. Some clones in this sample may be carry-over from other donors' samples.

This clone showed up just once. The V call is TRBV27, the J call TRBJ1-4; the D gene is possibly TRBD1 (6 bases). Trimming removed 1 base from V and 3 bases from J, with 9 bases in between. This CDR3 has 15 residues. Germline lookup yields CDR1 MNHEY and CDR2 SMNVEV (reference sequence). CDR3 sequence (DNA): TGTGCCAGCAGTTTATGGGGGCGGGCTAATGAAAAACTGTTTTTT. This sequence encodes CASSLWGRANEKLFF.

The V gene is TRBV18, the J gene TRBJ2-4; no reliable D call. V was trimmed by 3 bases and J by 6 bases, leaving 12 bases between them. Germline CDR1 reads KGHSH; CDR2 reads LQKENI. The CDR3 is 14 residues long. The CDR3 region is CASSPSEELNIQYF. CDR3 sequence (DNA): TGTGCCAGCTCACCCTCCGAGGAGCTAAACATTCAGTACTTC.

The chain carries TRBV4-2 and TRBJ1-6, with 8 bases that match TRBD1. The CDR3 length is 14 residues. Germline CDR1 LGHNA, CDR2 YNFKEQ. The junction had 0 bases not matched to a gene; V was cut back by 1 base and J by 7 bases. The CDR3 nucleotides read TGTGCCAGCAGCCAAGGGACAGGGAATTCACCCCTCCACTTT. Protein sequence: CASSQGTGNSPLHF.

This clone appeared once. The chain couples TRBV5-1 to TRBJ2-1; perhaps TRBD1 as D (6 bases). This CDR3 is built from 16 residues. Germline V lookup: CDR1 SGHRS, CDR2 YFSETQ. V lost 0 bases and J lost 9, with 19 bases in between. This CDR3 reads CASSLGSGPLGAEQFF. CDR3 DNA sequence: TGCGCCAGCAGCTTGGGATCGGGACCGCTGGGGGCTGAGCAGTTCTTC.

The chain couples TRBV7-9 to TRBJ2-2; D uncertain. V dropped 2 bases and J dropped 2 bases, with 9 bases sitting between them. This CDR3 spans 15 amino acids. CDR1 is SEHNR and CDR2 is FQNEAQ in the germline V gene (reference sequence). CDR3 sequence (DNA): TGTGCCAGCAGCTTAAGTCCAGTTAACACCGGGGAGCTGTTTTTT. It translates to CASSLSPVNTGELFF.

The J gene is TRBJ1-2, the V gene TRBV5-6; 8 positions match TRBD1. From germline, CDR1 is SGHDT and CDR2 YYEEEE. V gave up 5 bases and J gave up 4 bases; unmatched junction bases: 13. The CDR3 totals 16 residues. CDR3 coding DNA: TGTGCCAGCAGTCCGAACCGGGACAGGAGACTCTATGGCTACACCTTC. Amino acid sequence: CASSPNRDRRLYGYTF. The full variable domain, completed using reference TRBV5-6 and TRBJ1-2, is DAGVTQSPTHLIKTRGQQVTLRCSPKSGHDTVSWYQQALGQGPQFIFQYYEEEERQRGNFPDRFSGHQFPNYSSELNVNALLLGDSALYLCASSPNRDRRLYGYTFGSGTRLTVV.

The rearrangement links TRBV19 to TRBJ1-5, with D perhaps matching TRBD1 (6 bases). V was trimmed by 0 bases and J by 1 base, leaving 10 bases between them. CDR3 length: 16 amino acids. Germline V lookup: CDR1 LNHDA, CDR2 SQIVND (reference sequence). The CDR3 region has the DNA TGTGCCAGTAGTATAGAGGGGGGGCCCAGCAATCAGCCCCAGCATTTT. This sequence encodes CASSIEGGPSNQPQHF.

V usage is TRBV28 and J usage is TRBJ1-5; a possible D gene is TRBD1 (6 bases). V lost 7 bases and J 9 bases, leaving 13 bases between the germline ends. This CDR3 is 12 amino acids long. Germline lookup yields CDR1 MDHEN and CDR2 SYDVKM. Written as DNA, the CDR3 is TGTGCCAGCACCCTGGACAGCCCGCCCCAGCATTTT. This gives the protein CASTLDSPPQHF. Full variable domain (remainder filled in from reference TRBV28 and TRBJ1-5): DVKVTQSSRYLVKRTGEKVFLECVQDMDHENMFWYRQDPGLGLRLIYFSYDVKMKEKGDIPEGYSVSREKKERFSLILESASTNQTSMYLCASTLDSPPQHFGDGTRLSIL.

V and J are TRBV19 and TRBJ1-2; weak D call: TRBD1 (6 bases). Trimming shortened V by 4 bases and J by 6 bases, and 12 bases separated the two germline ends. Germline values: CDR1 LNHDA, CDR2 SQIVND (reference sequence). The CDR3 sequence is 13 residues long. Here the CDR3 reads CASSTPGGHGYTF. The CDR3 region has the DNA TGTGCCAGTAGTACACCCGGGGGGCATGGCTACACCTTC.

The sample holds a few counts of this clone. J is TRBJ2-1 and V is TRBV11-1; D could derive from TRBD1 or TRBD2 (5 bases each). The CDR3 runs 15 residues. V shed 4 bases and J shed 6 bases, with 16 bases lying between them. The germline gives CDR1 SGHAT, CDR2 FQDESV (reference sequence). The CDR3 loop is CASSSRQSRGNEQFF. The CDR3 bases are TGTGCCAGCAGCTCCCGACAGTCCCGGGGCAATGAGCAGTTCTTC. Filled out from reference TRBV11-1 and TRBJ2-1, the complete variable domain reads EAEVAQSPRYKITEKSQAVAFWCDPISGHATLYWYRQILGQGPELLVQFQDESVVDDSQLPKDRFSAERLKGVDSTLKIQPAELGDSAMYLCASSSRQSRGNEQFFGPGTRLTVL.

The rearrangement joins TRBV7-9 to TRBJ2-2; 7 bases match TRBD1. Germline V gene data show CDR1 as SEHNR and CDR2 as FQNEAQ (reference sequence). The CDR3 has 18 residues. V was clipped by 2 bases and J by 2 bases; unmatched bases: 11. CDR3 sequence: CASSLKAWDRKNTGELFF. CDR3 nucleotide sequence: TGTGCCAGCAGCTTAAAAGCTTGGGACAGAAAAAACACCGGGGAGCTGTTTTTT.

The J gene is TRBJ2-3, the V gene TRBV7-8; D remains ambiguous. Germline V CDR1 and CDR2: SGHVS, FQNEAQ. The CDR3 loop spans 11 amino acids. V lost 5 bases to trimming and J lost 3 bases, with 3 bases between them. The CDR3 DNA reads TGTGCCAGCAGCCCTACAGATACGCAGTATTTT. Translating it yields CASSPTDTQYF.

The genes are TRBV29-1 and TRBJ1-5; TRBD1 matches 7 bases. The CDR3 runs to 13 residues. V trimming: 5 bases; J trimming: 7 bases; junction bases outside the gene matches: 8. Germline V gives CDR1 SQVTM, CDR2 ANQGSEA. DNA of the CDR3: TGCAGCGTTCTGACAGGGTTTAACCAGCCCCAGCATTTT. Translation gives CSVLTGFNQPQHF. Drawing the rest from reference TRBV29-1 and TRBJ1-5, the complete variable domain is SAVISQKPSRDICQRGTSLTIQCQVDSQVTMMFWYRQQPGQSLTLIATANQGSEATYESGFVIDKFPISRPNLTFSTLTVSNMSPEDSSIYLCSVLTGFNQPQHFGDGTRLSIL.

This chain connects TRBV25-1 to TRBJ1-1, with a possible D match to TRBD1 (6 bases). The CDR3 covers 14 residues. Germline assignment: CDR1 MGHDK and CDR2 SYGVNS. Trimming removed 7 bases at V and 7 bases at J, with 19 bases between. The CDR3 DNA reads TGTGCCAGCATCGGAAAAACACAGGGAAATGAAGCTTTCTTT. This encodes CASIGKTQGNEAFF. The full variable domain, rest sourced from reference TRBV25-1 and TRBJ1-1, is EADIYQTPRYLVIGTGKKITLECSQTMGHDKMYWYQQDPGMELHLIHYSYGVNSTEKGDLSSESTVSRIRTEHFPLTLESARPSHTSQYLCASIGKTQGNEAFFGQGTRLTVV.

The chain links TRBV9 to TRBJ1-1, with D tentatively TRBD1 (5 bases). Looked up from germline, CDR1 is SGDLS and CDR2 is YYNGEE. This CDR3 is 14 amino acids long. Trimming pared 0 bases from V and 1 base from J, leaving 7 bases between. CDR3 bases: TGTGCCAGCAGCGTAGATGGGGGGAACACTGAAGCTTTCTTT. Its translation is CASSVDGGNTEAFF.

This rearrangement joins TRBV7-9 to TRBJ1-4, with D possibly TRBD1 on 5 matching bases. Germline V gene lookup returns CDR1 SEHNR and CDR2 FQNEAQ (reference sequence). V lost 1 base, J lost 8 bases, and 17 bases lay in between. The CDR3 runs 16 residues. The CDR3 protein is CASSLVGAGLGEKLFF. The CDR3, as DNA: TGTGCCAGCAGCTTAGTTGGGGCAGGACTGGGGGAAAAACTGTTTTTT. The full variable domain, in which reference TRBV7-9 and TRBJ1-4 provide the parts outside the CDR3, is DTGVSQNPRHKITKRGQNVTFRCDPISEHNRLYWYRQTLGQGPEFLTYFQNEAQLEKSRLLSDRFSAERPKGSFSTLEIQRTEQGDSAMYLCASSLVGAGLGEKLFFGSGTQLSVL.

The genes are TRBV30 and TRBJ1-2; D might be TRBD1 (6 bases). CDR1 and CDR2 from the germline V gene are GTSNPN and SVGIG (reference sequence). CDR3 length equals 15 residues. The V end lost 0 bases, the J end lost 4 bases, and 15 bases lay between the germline ends. The CDR3: CAWSVPMGHRYGYTF. The CDR3 DNA follows: TGTGCCTGGAGTGTACCTATGGGACACCGCTATGGCTACACCTTC. The entire variable domain, with the rest obtained from reference TRBV30 and TRBJ1-2, is as follows: SQTIHQWPATLVQPVGSPLSLECTVEGTSNPNLYWYRQAAGRGLQLLFYSVGIGQISSEVPQNLSASRPQDRQFILSSKKLLLSDSGFYLCAWSVPMGHRYGYTFGSGTRLTVV.

This rearrangement joins TRBV4-2 to TRBJ1-2; TRBD1 matches 9 bases. The CDR3 runs 16 residues. The J segment lost 8 bases and the V segment lost 3 bases, leaving 13 bases of the junction unmatched. Germline loops: CDR1 LGHNA, CDR2 YNFKEQ. In nucleotides, the CDR3 is TGTGCCAGCAGCCAGAGCGGAGGACAGGGGAGAGGAGGCTACACCTTC. Its protein is CASSQSGGQGRGGYTF.

The chain recombines TRBV5-6 with TRBJ2-7, with TRBD2 as a possible D gene (5 bases). Germline V gene data show CDR1 as SGHDT and CDR2 as YYEEEE. The V end was cut by 1 base, the J end by 2 bases, with 7 bases between. The CDR3 consists of 13 residues. As DNA, the CDR3 is TGTGCCAGCAGCTTGTACGGGACCTACGAGCAGTACTTC. Its translation: CASSLYGTYEQYF.

This chain joins TRBV7-9 and TRBJ2-1; maybe TRBD1 (5 bases). The CDR3 runs to 13 residues. The germline gives CDR1 SEHNR, CDR2 FQNEAQ (reference sequence). V lost 5 bases and J 7 bases, leaving 12 bases between the germline ends. In nucleotides, the CDR3 is TGTGCCAGCAGCCTAGGGGCCTTGAATGAGCAGTTCTTC. This sequence encodes CASSLGALNEQFF.

The J gene is TRBJ1-6, the V gene TRBV7-8, with 8 positions matching TRBD1. The length of the CDR3 is 15 residues. CDR1 and CDR2 (germline): SGHVS, FQNEAQ. Trimming at V came to 5 bases and at J to 4 bases, leaving 4 bases not matched to a gene. CDR3 sequence reads: CASSARTGYNSPLHF. CDR3 sequence (DNA): TGTGCCAGCAGCGCTAGGACAGGGTATAATTCACCCCTCCACTTT. Using reference TRBV7-8 and TRBJ1-6 for the parts outside the CDR3, the full variable domain is GAGVSQSPRYKVAKRGQDVALRCDPISGHVSLFWYQQALGQGPEFLTYFQNEAQLDKSGLPSDRFFAERPEGSVSTLKIQRTQQEDSAVYLCASSARTGYNSPLHFGNGTRLTVT.

The V gene is TRBV28, the J gene TRBJ1-5; D unclear. V lost 4 bases, J lost 4 bases, and 5 bases lay in between. This CDR3 comprises 12 residues. The germline gives CDR1 MDHEN, CDR2 SYDVKM. CDR3: CASSSTNQPQHF. The CDR3 nucleotides are TGTGCCAGCAGTTCAACAAATCAGCCCCAGCATTTT.

The genes are TRBV28 and TRBJ1-2; the D is unclear. The length of the CDR3 is 18 residues. Trimming took 3 bases from V and 0 from J, leaving 20 bases between them. Germline assignment: CDR1 MDHEN and CDR2 SYDVKM. DNA for the CDR3: TGTGCCAGCAGTTTTTCCCGAATGAGTCCCCCAGCTAACTATGGCTACACCTTC. It yields the protein CASSFSRMSPPANYGYTF.

This clone was recorded a few times. This sequence joins TRBV7-8 and TRBJ1-2; D remains unclear. Germline-derived CDR1 and CDR2 are SGHVS and FQNEAQ. This CDR3 is 13 amino acids long. V lost 1 base, J lost 7 bases, and 10 bases lay in between. CDR3 residues: CASSLGEMGGYTF. The CDR3 bases are TGTGCCAGCAGCTTAGGGGAGATGGGTGGCTACACCTTC.

The chain carries TRBV6-5 and TRBJ1-6, with TRBD1 matching 8 bases. Germline V gives CDR1 MNHEY, CDR2 SVGAGI. The ends lost 2 bases at V and 6 bases at J; junction bases unmatched: 6. This CDR3 has 16 amino acids. CDR3 sequence reads: CASSYGRDRPNSPLHF. CDR3 nucleotides: TGTGCCAGCAGTTACGGCCGGGACAGGCCTAATTCACCCCTCCACTTT.

This rearrangement joins TRBV18 to TRBJ2-3; D is unresolved. The CDR3 consists of 18 residues. The germline gives CDR1 KGHSH, CDR2 LQKENI. Trimming removed 4 bases from V and 2 bases from J, with 22 bases in between. In DNA form, the CDR3 reads TGTGCCAGCTCACAGGTTTTGATTGGCGGATTCTTCACAGATACGCAGTATTTT. It encodes CASSQVLIGGFFTDTQYF.

In its sample, this clone was seen once. The rearrangement links TRBV10-2 to TRBJ2-1; weak D call: TRBD2 (5 bases). Germline lookup yields CDR1 WSHSY and CDR2 SAAADI. V was cut by 4 bases and J by 7 bases, with 14 bases left in between. This CDR3 contains 14 residues. DNA of the CDR3: TGCGCCAGCAGTGTTCTCCGTACGGGGAATGAGCAGTTCTTC. This gives the protein CASSVLRTGNEQFF.

V is TRBV13 and J is TRBJ2-2; D is unresolved. V gave up 5 bases and J gave up 5 bases, with 12 bases separating them. CDR1 and CDR2 from the germline V gene are PRHDT and FYEKMQ (reference sequence). CDR3 size: 14 residues. The CDR3 region is CASSPKMGTGELFF. CDR3 DNA: TGTGCCAGCAGCCCTAAAATGGGGACCGGGGAGCTGTTTTTT.